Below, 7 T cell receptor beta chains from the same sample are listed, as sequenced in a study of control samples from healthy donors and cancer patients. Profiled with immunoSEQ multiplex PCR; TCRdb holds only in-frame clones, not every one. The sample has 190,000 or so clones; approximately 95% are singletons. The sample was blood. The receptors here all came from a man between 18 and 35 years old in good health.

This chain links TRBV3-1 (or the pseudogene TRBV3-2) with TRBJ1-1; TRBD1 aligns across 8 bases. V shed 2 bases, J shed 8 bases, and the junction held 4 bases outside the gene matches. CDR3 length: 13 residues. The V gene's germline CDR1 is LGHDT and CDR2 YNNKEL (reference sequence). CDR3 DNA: TGTGCCAGCAGCCAACATCGGACAGGGGAAGCTTTCTTT. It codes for CASSQHRTGEAFF.

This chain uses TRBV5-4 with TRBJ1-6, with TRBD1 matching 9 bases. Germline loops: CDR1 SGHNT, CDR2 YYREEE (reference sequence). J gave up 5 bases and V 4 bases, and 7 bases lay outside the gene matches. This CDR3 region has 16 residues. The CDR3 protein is CASSRTGGLNNSPLHF. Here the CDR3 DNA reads TGTGCCAGCAGCCGTACAGGGGGCTTAAATAATTCACCCCTCCACTTT.

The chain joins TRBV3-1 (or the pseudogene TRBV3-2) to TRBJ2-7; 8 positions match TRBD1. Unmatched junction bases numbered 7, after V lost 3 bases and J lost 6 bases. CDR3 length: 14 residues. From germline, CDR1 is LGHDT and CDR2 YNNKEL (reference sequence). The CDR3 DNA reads TGTGCCAGCAGCCAGGAAAGACAGGGGACCGAGCAGTACTTC. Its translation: CASSQERQGTEQYF.

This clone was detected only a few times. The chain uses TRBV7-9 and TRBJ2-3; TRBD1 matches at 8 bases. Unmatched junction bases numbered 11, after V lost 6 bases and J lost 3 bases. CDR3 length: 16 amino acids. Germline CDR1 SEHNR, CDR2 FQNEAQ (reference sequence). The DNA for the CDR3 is TGTGCCAGCAGTTTTACAGGGGGATGGGGGACAGATACGCAGTATTTT. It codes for CASSFTGGWGTDTQYF.

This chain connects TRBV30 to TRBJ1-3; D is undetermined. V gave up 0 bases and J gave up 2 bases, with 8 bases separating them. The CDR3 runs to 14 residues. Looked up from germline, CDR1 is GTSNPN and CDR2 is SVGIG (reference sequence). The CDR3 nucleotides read TGTGCCTGGAGTGTCGGGGTTCCTGGAAACACCATATATTTT. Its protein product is CAWSVGVPGNTIYF.

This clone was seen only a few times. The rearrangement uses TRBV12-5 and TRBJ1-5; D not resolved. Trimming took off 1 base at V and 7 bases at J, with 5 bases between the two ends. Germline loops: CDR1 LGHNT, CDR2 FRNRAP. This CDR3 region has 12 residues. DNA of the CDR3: TGTGCTAGTGGTTTGGACAGCCAGCCCCAGCATTTT. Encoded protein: CASGLDSQPQHF.

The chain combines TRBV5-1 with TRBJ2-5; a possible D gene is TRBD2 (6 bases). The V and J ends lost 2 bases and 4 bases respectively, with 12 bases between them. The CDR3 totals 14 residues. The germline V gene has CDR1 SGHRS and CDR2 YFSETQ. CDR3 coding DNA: TGCGCCAGCAGCTTTTGGGCGGGGCGAGAGACCCAGTACTTC. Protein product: CASSFWAGRETQYF.